The clone carrying this T cell receptor beta chain turned up a few times. Its antigen remains unidentified. The record originates from a study of blood T cells in healthy people across ages. Findings and limits, study-wide: With naive T cell percentage, TCR beta diversity showed a strong correlation. With age, beta diversity per million T cells declined roughly linearly, significantly by approximately 41.

A second about 7 to 11 cycle PCR used barcoded and J-beta primers. TCRdb processed the 5' RACE reads anew with MiXCR; each CDR3 protein has one entry. This table has hundreds of thousands of distinct CDR3 sequences, around a quarter appearing once. CDR1 is SQVTM and CDR2 is ANQGSEA in the germline V gene. The CDR3 length is 12 residues. The sample was also reused in another study, on T cells of mothers and their children. From that paper: About six children, together with their three healthy Caucasian mothers, made up the donors.

This chain links TRBV29-1 with TRBJ2-7; D not certain. With the DNA end fitting TRBJ2-5 better, the J assignment may be wrong. This TCR derives from a boy aged 5-17 years in good health. Sequenced sample: blood. The DNA of the CDR3 is TGCAGCGTCAGTACTGATCAAGAGACCCAGTACTTC. As protein: CSVSTDQETQYF.